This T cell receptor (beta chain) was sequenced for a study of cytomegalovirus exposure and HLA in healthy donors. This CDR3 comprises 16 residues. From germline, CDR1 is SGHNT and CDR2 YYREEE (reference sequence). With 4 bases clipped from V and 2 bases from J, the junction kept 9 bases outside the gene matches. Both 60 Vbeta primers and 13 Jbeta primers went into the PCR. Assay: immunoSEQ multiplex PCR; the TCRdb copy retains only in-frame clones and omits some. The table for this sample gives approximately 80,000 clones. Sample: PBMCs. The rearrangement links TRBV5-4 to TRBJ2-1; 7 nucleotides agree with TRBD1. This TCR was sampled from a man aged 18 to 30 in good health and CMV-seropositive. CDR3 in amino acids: CASSQMTGSTYNEQFF. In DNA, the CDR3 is TGTGCCAGCAGCCAAATGACAGGGTCGACCTACAATGAGCAGTTCTTC.